The 20 T cell receptor beta chains given below trace back to one sample, sequenced in a study of cytotoxic CD8 clonotypes in ibrutinib-treated CLL. Repertoires were generated with immunoSEQ multiplex PCR, while TCRdb's copy carries only in-frame clones and drops some. The sample has over 250,000 clones; approximately 76% are singletons. The material was PBMCs, obtained at disease progression, from a patient treated with ibrutinib. Source of these receptors: a human donor with chronic lymphocytic leukemia.

The chain uses TRBV7-2 and TRBJ1-2; 8 positions match TRBD1. CDR1 and CDR2 (germline): SGHTA, FQGNSA. V gave up 5 bases and J gave up 2 bases; unmatched junction bases: 10. This CDR3 is built from 16 residues. Here the CDR3 reads CASSPRGQGPNYGYTF. The CDR3 nucleotides read TGTGCCAGCAGCCCCCGCGGACAGGGACCGAACTATGGCTACACCTTC.

The rearrangement uses TRBV2 and TRBJ2-7; TRBD1 agrees at 9 bases. J gave up 2 bases and V 6 bases, and 5 bases lay outside the gene matches. The CDR3 runs 14 residues. The germline CDR1 and CDR2 sequences are SNHLY and FYNNEI. CDR3 loop: CASRRQGGPYEQYF. CDR3 nucleotide sequence: TGTGCCAGCAGGAGACAGGGGGGCCCCTACGAGCAGTACTTC.

CDR3 nucleotide sequence: TGCGCCAGCAGCCACAGGACAGGGTACGGCGGGGAGCTGTTTTTT. This encodes CASSHRTGYGGELFF. The V gene is TRBV4-1, the J gene TRBJ2-2; 8 bases align to TRBD1. In germline, CDR1 is MGHRA, CDR2 YSYEKL. V lost 3 bases and J lost 7; bases outside the gene matches: 7. The CDR3 is 15 residues long.

CDR3 bases: TGTGCCAGTAGTAGGAGGGGCGTGGGCTCCTACGAGCAGTACTTC. Its translation: CASSRRGVGSYEQYF. The genes are TRBV19 and TRBJ2-7, with D perhaps matching TRBD2 (6 bases). V was pared by 4 bases and J by 0 bases, with 13 bases between. The CDR3 is 15 amino acids. Germline V gene sequence: CDR1 LNHDA, CDR2 SQIVND (reference sequence). The variable domain in full, with the rest retrieved from reference TRBV19 and TRBJ2-7, is DGGITQSPKYLFRKEGQNVTLSCEQNLNHDAMYWYRQDPGQGLRLIYYSQIVNDFQKGDIAEGYSVSREKKESFPLTVTSAQKNPTAFYLCASSRRGVGSYEQYFGPGTRLTVT.

The chain links TRBV4-3 to TRBJ2-7; no clear D gene. This CDR3 has 15 residues. CDR1 LGHNA and CDR2 YSLEER come from the germline V gene. The V end was cut by 0 bases, the J end by 3 bases, with 12 bases between. The DNA for the CDR3 is TGCGCCAGCAGCCAAGACCGGGCCGTAAACTACGAGCAGTACTTC. Protein product: CASSQDRAVNYEQYF.

V usage is TRBV25-1 and J usage is TRBJ2-7; D perhaps matches TRBD1 (5 bases). The CDR3 is 11 residues long. The germline V and J ends were trimmed by 3 bases and 5 bases, with 5 bases remaining between them. Germline CDR1 MGHDK, CDR2 SYGVNS. The CDR3 DNA sequence: TGTGCCAGCAGTGACAGGGACGAGCAGTACTTC. This encodes CASSDRDEQYF.

The chain links TRBV7-9 to TRBJ2-3, with D perhaps being TRBD1 or TRBD2 (5 bases each). This CDR3 is built from 14 residues. Germline-derived CDR1 and CDR2 are SEHNR and FQNEAQ (reference sequence). The V end was cut by 3 bases, the J end by 9 bases, with 16 bases between. This chain's CDR3 is CASSFSGQTATQYF. The CDR3 coding sequence is TGTGCCAGCAGCTTCTCGGGGCAGACAGCGACGCAGTATTTT.

CDR3 loop: CSVANSMNQPQHF. CDR3 sequence (DNA): TGCAGCGTTGCCAACTCTATGAATCAGCCCCAGCATTTT. The rearrangement uses TRBV29-1 and TRBJ1-5; D is unresolved. Trimming pared 4 bases from V and 4 bases from J, leaving 11 bases between. Germline CDR1 SQVTM, CDR2 ANQGSEA. The CDR3 runs 13 residues.

The chain carries TRBV7-8 and TRBJ2-3; D is perhaps TRBD2 (5 bases). The CDR3 length is 15 residues. With 3 bases removed from V and 0 bases from J, the gap between germline ends came to 10 bases. Germline V gives CDR1 SGHVS, CDR2 FQNEAQ. CDR3 region: CASSFFSASTDTQYF. Written as DNA, the CDR3 is TGTGCCAGCAGCTTCTTTAGCGCCAGCACAGATACGCAGTATTTT.

The V call is TRBV12-5, the J call TRBJ1-2; 7 bases align to TRBD1. The CDR3 totals 15 residues. V lost 6 bases to trimming and J lost 2 bases; unmatched junction nucleotides: 9. Germline V lookup: CDR1 LGHNT, CDR2 FRNRAP. CDR3 coding DNA: TGTGCTAGTGGCGGTAATACAGGGGCCAACTATGGCTACACCTTC. This translates into CASGGNTGANYGYTF.

J is TRBJ2-3 and V is TRBV5-1, with D possibly being TRBD1 or TRBD2 (6 bases each). Germline values: CDR1 SGHRS, CDR2 YFSETQ. The V end was cut by 5 bases, the J end by 6 bases, with 16 bases between. The CDR3 loop spans 14 amino acids. CDR3 nucleotides: TGCGCCAGCAGAGAGGGGGGTCCGACGGATACGCAGTATTTT. This codes for CASREGGPTDTQYF.

CDR3 loop: CASSERGTSGYTF. The CDR3 region has the DNA TGTGCCAGCAGTGAGAGGGGAACCAGTGGCTACACCTTC. The V and J genes are TRBV2 and TRBJ1-2; D is possibly TRBD1 (5 bases). Trimming left V 3 bases short and J 7 bases short, with 12 bases between. The CDR3 extends over 13 amino acids. CDR1 and CDR2 (germline): SNHLY, FYNNEI.

The rearrangement joins TRBV5-6 to TRBJ1-2, with D unclear. This CDR3 is 16 amino acids long. In germline, CDR1 is SGHDT, CDR2 YYEEEE. Trimming removed 5 bases from V and 2 bases from J, with 19 bases in between. The CDR3 DNA sequence: TGTGCCAGCAGTCCGGACGTAGGGATTAAGAACTATGGCTACACCTTC. Amino acids: CASSPDVGIKNYGYTF.

The V and J genes are TRBV2 and TRBJ1-1; D unresolved. Germline V gene sequence: CDR1 SNHLY, CDR2 FYNNEI. This CDR3 spans 16 amino acids. Trimming removed 4 bases from V and 0 bases from J, with 15 bases in between. CDR3 DNA: TGTGCCAGCAGTGTCCCACTAAGACGGATGAACACTGAAGCTTTCTTT. As protein: CASSVPLRRMNTEAFF.

J is TRBJ2-5 and V is TRBV10-3, with 12 bases lining up with TRBD2. This CDR3 is 15 amino acids long. V dropped 3 bases and J dropped 3; count of bases not matched to a gene: 2. CDR1 is ENHRY, CDR2 SYGVKD, per germline. CDR3 sequence reads: CAISDRTSGKETQYF. Written as DNA, the CDR3 is TGTGCCATCAGTGACCGGACTAGCGGGAAAGAGACCCAGTACTTC.

This clone was found a few times. The rearrangement joins TRBV6-6 to TRBJ2-7, with 8 bases identical to TRBD2. Unmatched junction bases numbered 6, after V lost 2 bases and J lost 3 bases. The CDR3 loop spans 15 amino acids. Germline V gives CDR1 MNHNY, CDR2 SVGAGI (reference sequence). This CDR3 reads CASSYAPGTSYEQYF. In DNA form, the CDR3 reads TGTGCCAGCAGTTACGCCCCCGGGACTAGCTACGAGCAGTACTTC.

The chain uses TRBV4-1 and TRBJ2-5; TRBD1 agrees at 8 bases. Germline loops: CDR1 MGHRA, CDR2 YSYEKL. V lost 4 bases and J lost 4; bases outside the gene matches: 5. This CDR3 spans 14 amino acids. The CDR3 DNA reads as TGCGCCAGCAGCCTCGGAGACAGGGGAGAGACCCAGTACTTC. The encoded protein is CASSLGDRGETQYF.

The rearrangement uses TRBV2 and TRBJ2-2; D is possibly TRBD1 or TRBD2 (5 bases each). V dropped 9 bases and J dropped 6 bases, with 11 bases sitting between them. CDR3 length: 12 amino acids. Germline V gene data show CDR1 as SNHLY and CDR2 as FYNNEI. The CDR3 sequence is CASRQGAGELFF. DNA of the CDR3: TGTGCCAGTAGGCAGGGAGCCGGGGAGCTGTTTTTT.

The V call is TRBV18, the J call TRBJ2-5; TRBD1 matches at 7 bases. The germline V gene has CDR1 KGHSH and CDR2 LQKENI. With 6 bases clipped from V and 5 bases from J, the junction kept 9 bases outside the gene matches. The CDR3 is 14 amino acids. CDR3 loop: CASSLRQGRETQYF. CDR3 in DNA: TGTGCCAGCTCTCTTCGACAGGGACGCGAGACCCAGTACTTC.

This sequence joins TRBV4-2 and TRBJ2-1, with 9 bases matching TRBD2. Germline loops: CDR1 LGHNA, CDR2 YNFKEQ. The CDR3 extends over 14 amino acids. The V gene end was trimmed by 3 bases and the J gene end by 9 bases; junction bases not matched to a gene: 6. The CDR3 nucleotides are TGTGCCAGCAGCCATATGAGCGGGGGGAGTGAGCAGTTCTTC. Its protein product is CASSHMSGGSEQFF.